Below, one T cell receptor beta chain is given with its context. This clonotype appeared a few times. Its antigen is currently not known. Base qualities are not at hand, and no much larger clone is one base apart. This sample stems from a study of T and B cells in COVID-19 patients (dated by TCRdb to 2019 to 2021). In the study overall: In this study, adaptive immunity was profiled in COVID-19 patients who either had active infection or had recovered, using TRB and IGH repertoire sequencing of peripheral blood. A recovered cohort included 15 to 19 patients who provided some 22 samples, and most of these patients had mild to moderate COVID-19 treated on an outpatient basis. A median age of roughly 32 years was recorded in the recovered cohort versus roughly 67 years in the active-infection cohort. Critical illness requiring mechanical ventilation or ECMO was present in about 65% of the 20 patients in the active-infection cohort. Of the 20 to 25 patients in the active-infection cohort, 15 to 19 had comorbidities associated with unfavorable COVID-19 outcome. The repository of TCR and BCR sequences included some 70 time points from over 35 patients, and more than 8.3 million TCR sequences were analysed. A couple of patients were included in both the recovered and active cohorts because samples were available from active disease and after recovery. Repertoire analyses used an age-matched reference group of approximately 40 healthy donors who were negative for COVID-19 antibodies as the comparison. Up to roughly 10 follow-up blood samples were collected per patient, with some samples spanning different disease stages in the same individual. Broad study findings and their caveats: The reported TCR clusters were said to need prospective validation before any clinical use. A total of 2,000 to 2,500 exclusive TCR clusters, including 30 to 40 low-pGen clusters, were found in the recovered cohort. In patients with COVID-19, the usage of TRBV/TRBJ genes was reported to be strongly skewed. The cohort was considered too small for HLA contributions to COVID-19 susceptibility or severity to be assessed. Few blood samples were available from mildly ill patients while symptoms were present or from severe cases at early time points. During active COVID-19 the TRB repertoires were highly clonal, but at recovery diversity and richness rose above the levels seen in healthy donors. Specific T cell subsets (CD4+/Treg/CD8+) and sorted SARS-CoV-2-responsive or tetramer+ T cells had not yet been sequenced, and these experiments were ongoing.

Genomic DNA extracted from blood was used in amounts of roughly 230-550 ng for amplification of TRB repertoires. The reads were generated on an Illumina MiSeq. Multiplex PCR with BIOMED2 TRB-A/B primer pools was used to amplify TRB rearrangements. Illumina-compatible adapters and 7-nucleotide sample barcodes were attached to the amplicons in two consecutive PCRs. All library PCRs used Phusion HS II polymerase. The amplicons were purified from gel with the NucleoSpin Gel and PCR Clean-up kit, measured on Qubit, and combined at roughly 4 nM. Amplicon pool quality was checked on an Agilent 2100 Bioanalyzer before Illumina next-generation sequencing. The authors' analysis ran thus. TRB rearrangements were annotated with MiXCR 3.0.8 using the default MiXCR reference library. Non-productive reads and sequences with fewer than 2 reads were removed, and each unique CDR3 nucleotide sequence was counted as one clone. Clonality, diversity, richness and V-J gene usage were calculated in R 3.5.1. GLIPH2 was used to cluster TCRs based on CDR3 similarity, and OLGA was used to calculate the generation probabilities. GLIPH2 clusters were kept only when the clusters contained at least four unique TCR clonotypes present in at least three individuals. Using fastp at Q25 and MiXCR, TCRdb reprocessed the public reads and kept productive beta chains. Every CDR3 protein is listed once, alongside the most common genes and DNA of its rows. These V and J calls derive from TCRdb rather than the authors' analysis. Recorded for this sample are roughly 11,000 distinct CDR3 sequences; about 33% of them occurred a single time. The leading ten clones occupy 13% to 15% of the sample.

Compared with germline, V lacks 5 bases and J lacks 10 bases; bases without a gene match: 11. From its cysteine to its phenylalanine, the CDR3 spans 13 amino acids. Of all the DNA, just the CDR3 is kept, 39 bases in frame from base 1. CDR1 and CDR2, looked up from the germline V gene, are SGHRS and YFSETQ. The sequence is built from TRBV5-1 and TRBJ1-2; the junction holds 7 bases that match TRBD1. The clonotype was recovered from a human donor with active COVID-19. Sequencing was performed on blood. In nucleotide form, the sequence is TGCGCCAGCAGTCTTGACAGGGCTTCTTCCTACACCTTC. The resulting protein is CASSLDRASSYTF.